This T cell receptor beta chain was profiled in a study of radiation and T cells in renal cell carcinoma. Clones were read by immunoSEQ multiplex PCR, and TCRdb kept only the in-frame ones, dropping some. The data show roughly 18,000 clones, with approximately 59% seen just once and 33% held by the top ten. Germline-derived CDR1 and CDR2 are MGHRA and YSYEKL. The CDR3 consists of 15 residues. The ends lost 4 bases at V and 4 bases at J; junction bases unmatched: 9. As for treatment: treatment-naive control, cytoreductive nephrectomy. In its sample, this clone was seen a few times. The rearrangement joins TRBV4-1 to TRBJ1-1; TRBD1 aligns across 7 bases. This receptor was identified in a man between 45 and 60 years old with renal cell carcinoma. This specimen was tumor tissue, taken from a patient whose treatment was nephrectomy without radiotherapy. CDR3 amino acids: CASSPNRGDVTEAFF. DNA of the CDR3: TGCGCCAGCAGCCCGAACAGGGGCGACGTCACTGAAGCTTTCTTT.